This T cell receptor beta chain is drawn from a study of CD8+ T cells in alopecia areata. RNA, once extracted, was reverse transcribed into cDNA for use as the sequencing template. This table comes from immunoSEQ multiplex PCR, and its TCRdb copy is limited to in-frame clones, with some not included. The sample lists roughly 180,000 clones, 40% to 55% occurring once. Germline lookup yields CDR1 MNHEY and CDR2 SMNVEV (reference sequence). The junction had 8 bases not matched to a gene; V was cut back by 5 bases and J by 0 bases. The CDR3 totals 16 residues. Treatment reported: oral pan-JAK inhibitor, 5-10 mg twice daily.

The rearrangement links TRBV27 to TRBJ2-5; 8 positions agree with TRBD1. This sequence was found in a human donor with alopecia areata. The starting material was CD8+ T cells sorted from blood, obtained at week 52, from a patient treated with tofacitinib. The CDR3 sequence is CASSPSTGEYQETQYF. The CDR3 nucleotides read TGTGCCAGCAGTCCTTCGACAGGGGAGTACCAAGAGACCCAGTACTTC.